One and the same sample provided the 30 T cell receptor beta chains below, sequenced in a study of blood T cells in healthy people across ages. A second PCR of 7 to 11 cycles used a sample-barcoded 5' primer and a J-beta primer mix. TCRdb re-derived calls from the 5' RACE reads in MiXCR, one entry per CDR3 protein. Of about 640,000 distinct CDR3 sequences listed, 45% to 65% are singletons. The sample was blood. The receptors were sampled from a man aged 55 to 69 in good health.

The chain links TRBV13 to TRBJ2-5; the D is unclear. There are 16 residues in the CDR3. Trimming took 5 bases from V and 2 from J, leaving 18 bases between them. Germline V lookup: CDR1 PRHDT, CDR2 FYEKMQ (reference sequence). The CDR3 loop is CASSPCLVPPQETQYF. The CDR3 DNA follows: TGTGCCAGCAGCCCCTGTCTAGTCCCACCACAAGAGACCCAGTACTTC.

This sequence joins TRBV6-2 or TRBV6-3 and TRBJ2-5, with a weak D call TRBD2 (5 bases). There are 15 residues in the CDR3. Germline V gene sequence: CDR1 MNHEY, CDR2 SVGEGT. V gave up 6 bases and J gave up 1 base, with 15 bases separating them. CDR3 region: CASSHGSSFQETQYF. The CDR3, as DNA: TGTGCCAGCAGCCACGGGTCTAGCTTCCAAGAGACCCAGTACTTC.

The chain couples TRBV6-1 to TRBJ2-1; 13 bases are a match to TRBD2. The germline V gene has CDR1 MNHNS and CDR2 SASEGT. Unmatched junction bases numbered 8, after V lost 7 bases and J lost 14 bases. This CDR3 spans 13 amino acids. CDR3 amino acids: CASKELAGGEKFF. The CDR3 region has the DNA TGTGCCAGCAAGGAACTAGCGGGGGGGGAAAAGTTCTTC.

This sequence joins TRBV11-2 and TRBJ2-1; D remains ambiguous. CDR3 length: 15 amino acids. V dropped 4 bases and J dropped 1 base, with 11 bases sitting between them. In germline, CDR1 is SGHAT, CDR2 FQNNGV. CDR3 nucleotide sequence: TGTGCCAGCAGCTGGTGGCAAGCGTCCTACAATGAGCAGTTCTTC. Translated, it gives CASSWWQASYNEQFF.

The CDR3 DNA sequence: TGCAGTGCTGCCGGGACAGGGGGCATTGATTTACCCCTCCACTTT. Translating gives CSAAGTGGIDLPLHF. J is TRBJ1-6 and V is TRBV20-1; 12 nucleotides align to TRBD1. Germline trimming cut 5 bases from V and 12 bases from J; bases unmatched to any gene: 11. Germline CDR1 and CDR2: DFQATT and SNEGSKA (reference sequence). The CDR3 has 15 amino acids.

CDR3 DNA: TGCGCCAGCAGCCAAGAAGGACGGCCCGGGAATGAAAAACTGTTTTTT. The encoded protein is CASSQEGRPGNEKLFF. The genes are TRBV4-1 and TRBJ1-4, with unresolved D. CDR1 is MGHRA and CDR2 is YSYEKL in the germline V gene. V was pared by 0 bases and J by 5 bases, with 13 bases between. The CDR3 totals 16 residues.

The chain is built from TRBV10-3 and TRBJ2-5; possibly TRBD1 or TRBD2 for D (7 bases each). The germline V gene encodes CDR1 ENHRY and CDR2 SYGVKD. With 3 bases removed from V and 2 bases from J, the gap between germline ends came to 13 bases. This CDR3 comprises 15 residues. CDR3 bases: TGTGCCATCAGTGAAGGGAGGGGGCCGCAAGAGACCCAGTACTTC. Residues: CAISEGRGPQETQYF.

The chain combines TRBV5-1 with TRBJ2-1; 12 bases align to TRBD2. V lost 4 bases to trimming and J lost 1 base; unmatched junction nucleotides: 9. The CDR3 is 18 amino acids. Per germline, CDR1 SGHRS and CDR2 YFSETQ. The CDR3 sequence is CASSRGLAGTQSYNEQFF. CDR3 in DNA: TGCGCCAGCAGCCGCGGACTAGCGGGGACCCAATCCTACAATGAGCAGTTCTTC. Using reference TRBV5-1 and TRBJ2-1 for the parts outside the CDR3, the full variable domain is KAGVTQTPRYLIKTRGQQVTLSCSPISGHRSVSWYQQTPGQGLQFLFEYFSETQRNKGNFPGRFSGRQFSNSRSEMNVSTLELGDSALYLCASSRGLAGTQSYNEQFFGPGTRLTVL.

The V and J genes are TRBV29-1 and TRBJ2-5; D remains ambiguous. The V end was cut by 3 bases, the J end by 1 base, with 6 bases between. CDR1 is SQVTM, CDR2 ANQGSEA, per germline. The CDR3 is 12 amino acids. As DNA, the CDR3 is TGCAGCGTTGACGTCAGCCAAGAGACCCAGTACTTC. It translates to CSVDVSQETQYF.

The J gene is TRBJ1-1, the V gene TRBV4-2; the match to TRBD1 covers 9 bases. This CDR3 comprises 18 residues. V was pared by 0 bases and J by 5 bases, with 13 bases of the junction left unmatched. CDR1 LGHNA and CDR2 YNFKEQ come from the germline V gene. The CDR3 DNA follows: TGTGCCAGCAGCCAAGATGGTTTCGAGACAGGGGGATATACTGAAGCTTTCTTT. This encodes CASSQDGFETGGYTEAFF.

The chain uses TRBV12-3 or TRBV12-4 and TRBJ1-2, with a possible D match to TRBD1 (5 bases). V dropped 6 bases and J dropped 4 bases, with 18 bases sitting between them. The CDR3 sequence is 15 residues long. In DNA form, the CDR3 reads TGTGCCAGCAGCCCCCATCGACAGTCAATCTATGGCTACACCTTC. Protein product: CASSPHRQSIYGYTF.

The CDR3 here is CASSLDPPQTGLGTQYF. CDR3 DNA: TGTGCCAGCAGCTTAGATCCCCCACAGACAGGGTTGGGTACGCAGTATTTT. V gene TRBV11-2 combines with J gene TRBJ2-3, with TRBD1 matching over 7 bases. Germline CDR1 reads SGHAT; CDR2 reads FQNNGV. This CDR3 comprises 17 residues. Unmatched junction bases numbered 14, after V lost 0 bases and J lost 8 bases.

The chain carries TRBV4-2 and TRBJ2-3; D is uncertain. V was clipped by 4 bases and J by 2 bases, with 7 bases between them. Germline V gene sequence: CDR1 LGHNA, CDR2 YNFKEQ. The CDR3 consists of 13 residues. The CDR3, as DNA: TGTGCCAGCAGCCCCCGGAACACAGATACGCAGTATTTT. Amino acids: CASSPRNTDTQYF.

CDR3 amino acids: CASSPKVGQGTYNEQFF. The CDR3, as DNA: TGCGCCAGCAGCCCCAAGGTAGGACAGGGGACCTACAATGAGCAGTTCTTC. J is TRBJ2-1 and V is TRBV5-1; TRBD1 agrees at 9 bases. In germline, CDR1 is SGHRS, CDR2 YFSETQ. This CDR3 has 17 amino acids. V was clipped by 4 bases and J by 2 bases; unmatched bases: 10.

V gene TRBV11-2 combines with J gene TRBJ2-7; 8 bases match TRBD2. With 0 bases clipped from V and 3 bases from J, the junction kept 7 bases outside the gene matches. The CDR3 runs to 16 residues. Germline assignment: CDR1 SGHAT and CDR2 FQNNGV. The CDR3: CASSLDRTSTYYEQYF. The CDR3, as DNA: TGTGCCAGCAGCTTAGATCGGACTAGCACTTACTACGAGCAGTACTTC. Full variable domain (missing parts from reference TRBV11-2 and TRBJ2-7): EAGVAQSPRYKIIEKRQSVAFWCNPISGHATLYWYQQILGQGPKLLIQFQNNGVVDDSQLPKDRFSAERLKGVDSTLKIQPAKLEDSAVYLCASSLDRTSTYYEQYFGPGTRLTVT.

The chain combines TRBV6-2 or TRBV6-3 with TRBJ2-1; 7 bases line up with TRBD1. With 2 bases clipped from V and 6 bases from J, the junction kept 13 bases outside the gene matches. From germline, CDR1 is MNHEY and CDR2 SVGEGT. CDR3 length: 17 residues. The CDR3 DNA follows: TGTGCCAGCAGTTACCCCCTAGGGGGCACTGATGGCAATGAGCAGTTCTTC. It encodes CASSYPLGGTDGNEQFF.

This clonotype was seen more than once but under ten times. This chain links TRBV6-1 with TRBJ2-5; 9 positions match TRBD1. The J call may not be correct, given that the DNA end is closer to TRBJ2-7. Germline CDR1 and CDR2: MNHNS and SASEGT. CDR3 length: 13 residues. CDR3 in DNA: TGTGCCCTCGCCGGGACAGGGTCCGGCGAGCAGTACTTC. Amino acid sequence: CALAGTGSGEQYF.

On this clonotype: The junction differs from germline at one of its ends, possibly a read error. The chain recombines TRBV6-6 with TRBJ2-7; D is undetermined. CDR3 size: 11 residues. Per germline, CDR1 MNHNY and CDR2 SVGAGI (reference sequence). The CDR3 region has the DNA TGTGCCAGCAGGTACTCTCGGGAGCAGTACTTC. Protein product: CASRYSREQYF.

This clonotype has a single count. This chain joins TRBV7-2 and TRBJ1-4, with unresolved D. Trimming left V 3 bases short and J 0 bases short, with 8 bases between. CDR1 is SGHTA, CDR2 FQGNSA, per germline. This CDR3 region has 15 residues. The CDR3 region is CASSLGDTTNEKLFF. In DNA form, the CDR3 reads TGTGCCAGCAGCTTGGGAGATACAACTAATGAAAAACTGTTTTTT.

The CDR3 here is CASSFSGGETQFF. The CDR3 nucleotides read TGTGCCAGCAGTTTCTCCGGGGGAGAGACCCAGTTCTTC. The chain has TRBV12-3 or TRBV12-4 and TRBJ2-1, with D tentatively TRBD2 (6 bases). The CDR3 is made up of 13 amino acids. The V and J ends lost 3 bases and 13 bases respectively, with 16 bases between them.

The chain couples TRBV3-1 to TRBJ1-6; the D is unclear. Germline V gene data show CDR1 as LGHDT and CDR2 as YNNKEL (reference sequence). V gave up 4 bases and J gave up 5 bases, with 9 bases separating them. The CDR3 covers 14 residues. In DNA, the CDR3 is TGTGCCAGCAGCCTCAGTGGGAATAATTCACCCCTCCACTTT. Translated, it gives CASSLSGNNSPLHF.

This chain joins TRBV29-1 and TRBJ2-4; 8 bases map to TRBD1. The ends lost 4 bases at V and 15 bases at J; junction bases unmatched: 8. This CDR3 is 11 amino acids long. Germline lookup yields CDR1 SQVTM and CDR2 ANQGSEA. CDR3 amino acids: CSVADRDERYF. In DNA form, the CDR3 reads TGCAGCGTTGCGGACAGGGACGAGCGGTACTTC. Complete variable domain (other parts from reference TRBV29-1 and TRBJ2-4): SAVISQKPSRDICQRGTSLTIQCQVDSQVTMMFWYRQQPGQSLTLIATANQGSEATYESGFVIDKFPISRPNLTFSTLTVSNMSPEDSSIYLCSVADRDERYFGAGTRLSVL.

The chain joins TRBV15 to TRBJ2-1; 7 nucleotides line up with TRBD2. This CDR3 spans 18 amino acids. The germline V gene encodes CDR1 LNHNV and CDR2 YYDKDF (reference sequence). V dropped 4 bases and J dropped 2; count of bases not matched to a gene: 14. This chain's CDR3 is CATSMGVGLAGAYNEQFF. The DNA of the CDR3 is TGTGCCACCAGCATGGGGGTCGGACTGGCGGGGGCCTACAATGAGCAGTTCTTC.

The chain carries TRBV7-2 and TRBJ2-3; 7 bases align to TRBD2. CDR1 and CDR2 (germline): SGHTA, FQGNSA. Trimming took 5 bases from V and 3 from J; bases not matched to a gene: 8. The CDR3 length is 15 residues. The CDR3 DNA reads TGTGCCAGCAGCCCCCAAACGGGGGGTACAGATACGCAGTATTTT. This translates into CASSPQTGGTDTQYF.

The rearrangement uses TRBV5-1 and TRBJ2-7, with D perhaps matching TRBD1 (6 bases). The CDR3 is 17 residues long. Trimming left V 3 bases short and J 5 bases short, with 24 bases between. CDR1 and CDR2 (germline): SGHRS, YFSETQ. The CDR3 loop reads CASSYLTRTRGINEQYF. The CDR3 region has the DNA TGCGCCAGCAGCTATCTAACGCGAACCAGGGGTATTAACGAGCAGTACTTC.

CDR3 protein: CSAKTGHSNQPQHF. CDR3 nucleotides: TGCAGTGCCAAGACGGGCCATAGCAATCAGCCCCAGCATTTT. The V call is TRBV20-1, the J call TRBJ1-5; D is ambiguous. CDR3 size: 14 residues. Looked up from germline, CDR1 is DFQATT and CDR2 is SNEGSKA (reference sequence). V was pared by 6 bases and J by 0 bases, with 12 bases between.

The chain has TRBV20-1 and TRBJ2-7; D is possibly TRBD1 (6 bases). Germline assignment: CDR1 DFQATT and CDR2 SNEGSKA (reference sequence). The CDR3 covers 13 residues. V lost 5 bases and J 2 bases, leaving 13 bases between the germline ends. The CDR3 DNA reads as TGCAGTGCTGGTATACAGGGAGCCTACGAGCAGTACTTC. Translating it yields CSAGIQGAYEQYF.

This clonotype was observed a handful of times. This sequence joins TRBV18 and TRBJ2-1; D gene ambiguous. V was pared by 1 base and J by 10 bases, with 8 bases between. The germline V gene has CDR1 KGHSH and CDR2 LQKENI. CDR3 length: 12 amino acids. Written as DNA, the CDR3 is TGTGCCAGCTCACCACAGGGTGGAGAGCAGTTCTTC. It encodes CASSPQGGEQFF.

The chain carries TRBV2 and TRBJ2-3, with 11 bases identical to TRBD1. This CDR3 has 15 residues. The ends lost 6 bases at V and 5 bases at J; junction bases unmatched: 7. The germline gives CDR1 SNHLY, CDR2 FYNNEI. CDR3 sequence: CASRAGTGGGDTQYF. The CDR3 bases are TGTGCCAGCAGGGCCGGGACAGGGGGAGGAGATACGCAGTATTTT.

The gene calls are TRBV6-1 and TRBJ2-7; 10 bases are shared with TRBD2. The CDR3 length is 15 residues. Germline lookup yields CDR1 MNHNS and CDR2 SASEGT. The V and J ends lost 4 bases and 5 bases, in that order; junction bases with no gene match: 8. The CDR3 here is CASSASGGLLDEQYF. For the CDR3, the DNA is TGTGCCAGCAGTGCTAGCGGGGGTTTATTAGACGAGCAGTACTTC.